A selection of T cell receptor beta chains follows, all from one sample in a study of cytomegalovirus exposure and HLA in healthy donors. Assay: immunoSEQ multiplex PCR; the TCRdb copy retains only in-frame clones and omits some. The table for this sample gives 110,000 to 150,000 clones. Sequenced sample: PBMCs. The receptors originated from a male donor in good health and CMV-seronegative. Each CDR3 is given with its conserved first and last residue. Fields, in order: J gene, V gene, D gene, CDR3 DNA, CDR3 protein. D genes are given only for firm matches.

>TRBJ2-7|TRBV12-5|NA
TGTGCTAGTGGTTTCGGGGGAGGTAACGAGCAGTACTTC
CASGFGGGNEQYF
>TRBJ2-1|TRBV28|TRBD1
TGTGCCAGTTTACAGGGGGTCAATGAGCAGTTCTTC
CASLQGVNEQFF
>TRBJ1-2|TRBV6-5|NA
TGTGCCAGCAGGATGACTGCTAACTATGGCTACACCTTC
CASRMTANYGYTF
>TRBJ1-1|TRBV6-5|TRBD1
TGTGCCAGCAGGAGACAGGGAAACACTGAAGCTTTCTTT
CASRRQGNTEAFF
>TRBJ1-6|TRBV11-2|TRBD1
TGTGCCAGCAGCAAGGACAGGGTACGTTCACCCCTCCACTTT
CASSKDRVRSPLHF
>TRBJ1-1|TRBV10-3|TRBD1
TGTGCCAGCCGACAGGGGACGAACACTGAAGCTTTCTTT
CASRQGTNTEAFF
>TRBJ2-3|TRBV27|TRBD2
TGTGCCAGCAGTCCCCGGACTAGCGCAAATACGCAGTATTTT
CASSPRTSANTQYF
>TRBJ1-2|TRBV30|TRBD1
TGTGCCTGGAGTGACGGGACAGGGCTACATGGCTACACCTTC
CAWSDGTGLHGYTF
>TRBJ2-1|TRBV13|NA
TGTGCCAGCAGCCGGCGGTTCTACAATGAGCAGTTCTTC
CASSRRFYNEQFF
>TRBJ1-1|TRBV30|NA
TGTGCCTGGAGTCTAACCTTGAACACTGAAGCTTTCTTT
CAWSLTLNTEAFF